Listed below are T cell receptor beta chains from one sample, sequenced in a study of blood T cell repertoires in COVID-19. The data were produced by immunoSEQ multiplex PCR, yet TCRdb's version contains in-frame clones alone and is incomplete. The top ten clones hold 6.5% to 9.5% of a sample with 200,000 or so clones, 84% of them seen once. Sequencing was carried out using PBMCs or T cells enriched from blood (not recorded which). These receptor sequences come from a man in his forties who had recovered from COVID-19. Each CDR3 is given with its conserved first and last residue.

v_gene	len	CDR3aa
TRBV6-1	16	CASSEAETRVNTEAFF
TRBV5-4	13	CASSAGQGIIEFF
TRBV27	14	CASSWSGQLTEAFF
TRBV5-1	14	CASSLTESTDTQYF
TRBV5-4	15	CASSRVPEGTGELFF
TRBV28	14	CTSSLIGRNEKLFF
TRBV27	13	CASSFLSGNTIYF
TRBV5-4	15	CASSLGTGGKYGYTF
TRBV7-2	14	CASSSPTGGLSYTF
TRBV6-5	14	CASRRDRGQETQYF
TRBV7-2	13	CASSQELGNTIYF
TRBV15	17	CATSLSVGSSYNSPLHF
TRBV6-1	14	CASSEAPGSTEAFF
TRBV19	14	CASNGGLSNQPQHF
TRBV5-1	14	CASSSIGQALEQYF
TRBV5-1	16	CASSPGQGGTNTEAFF
TRBV6-6	13	CASTGRYNSPLHF
TRBV5-1	14	CASSIDRVGYGYTF
TRBV18	15	CASSPARQGSEKLFF
TRBV19	12	CASNRGLTEAFF
TRBV2	15	CASSSTYLGTGTQYF
TRBV4-3	14	CASSLGQSGNTIYF
TRBV10-3	11	CAISGGSEAFF
TRBV6-5	14	CASKPGWNTGELFF
TRBV7-9	16	CASSPGQVVSYNEQFF
TRBV19	13	CASSSEGIGEQYF
TRBV5-1	19	CASSLDPRVGKRANTEAFF
TRBV12-3/TRBV12-4	13	CASSLPGREGYTF
TRBV28	14	CASSLDQGGETQYF
TRBV5-6	17	CASSYLTTTGSRYGYTF
TRBV5-4	14	CASSLLASGAEAFF
TRBV4-1	18	CASSQVRGATIRTDTQYF
TRBV21-1	21	CASSGRRRLADKGPRADTQYF
TRBV19	12	CASSIDQGKAFF
TRBV5-1	15	CASSPGQANTGELFF
TRBV5-1	16	CASSNKGQPNTGELFF
TRBV20-1	13	CSASNNVGASLHF
TRBV6-5	13	CASSYSIFDSQYF
TRBV2	13	CASSDSNQETQYF
TRBV27	19	CASSFGGLTAGVGNSPLHF
TRBV20-1	14	CSASSGAHTDTQYF